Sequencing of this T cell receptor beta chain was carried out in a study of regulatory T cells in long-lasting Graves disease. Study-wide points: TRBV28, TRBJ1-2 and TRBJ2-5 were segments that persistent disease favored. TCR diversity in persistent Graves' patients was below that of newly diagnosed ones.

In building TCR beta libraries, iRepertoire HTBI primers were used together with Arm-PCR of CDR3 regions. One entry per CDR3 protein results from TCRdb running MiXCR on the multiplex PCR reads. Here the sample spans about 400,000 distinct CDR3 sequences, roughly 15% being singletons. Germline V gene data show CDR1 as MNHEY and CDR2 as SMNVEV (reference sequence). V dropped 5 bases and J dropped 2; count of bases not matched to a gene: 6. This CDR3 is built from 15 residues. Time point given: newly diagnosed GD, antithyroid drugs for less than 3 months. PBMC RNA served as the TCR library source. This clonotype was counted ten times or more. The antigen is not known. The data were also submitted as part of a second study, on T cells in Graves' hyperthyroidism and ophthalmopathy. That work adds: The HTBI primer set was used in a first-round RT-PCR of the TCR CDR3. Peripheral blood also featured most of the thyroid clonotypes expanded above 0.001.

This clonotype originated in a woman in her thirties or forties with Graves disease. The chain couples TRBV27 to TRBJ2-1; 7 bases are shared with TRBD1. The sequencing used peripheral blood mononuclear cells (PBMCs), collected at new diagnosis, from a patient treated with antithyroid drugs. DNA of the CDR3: TGTGCCAGCAGTCCTCCCGGGACAGCCTACAATGAGCAGTTCTTC. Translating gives CASSPPGTAYNEQFF.